The rows below give T cell receptor beta chains drawn from one sample of a study of T-cell memory formation after mild COVID-19. TCRdb redid the calling of the 5' RACE reads with MiXCR, one entry per CDR3 protein. The repertoire holds 130,000 to 150,000 distinct CDR3 sequences, with 15% to 20% as singletons. The sequencing sample was made of PBMCs or a T cell subset sorted from them (not recorded which). The receptor source for this set is an adult woman who had mild COVID-19 (a few samples of this study predate the infection). Cell type and time point are not known. Both conserved end residues are part of each CDR3. A D gene is named only where the DNA matches it firmly. Not all rows give a size; the values are once, few, many and, for expanded clones, a class.

TRBV2	TRBJ1-1	-	-	TGTGCCAGGAATGACCCCCCCACTGAAGCTTTCTTT	CARNDPPTEAFF
TRBV5-1	TRBJ1-3	few	-	TGCGCCAGCAGCTTGGGACCTACCGCTTCTGGAAACACCATATATTTT	CASSLGPTASGNTIYF
TRBV5-6	TRBJ1-1	-	-	TGTGCCAGCAGCTCGAATACATTACAGAGGCGGGAAGCTTTCTTT	CASSSNTLQRREAFF
TRBV19	TRBJ2-2	-	-	TGTGCCAGTAGTATCGACGGTACGAACACCGGGGAGCTGTTTTTT	CASSIDGTNTGELFF
TRBV10-3	TRBJ2-1	few	-	TGTGCCATCAGTGAGTCGACAAATGAGCAGTTCTTC	CAISESTNEQFF
TRBV5-5	TRBJ2-2	few	TRBD2	TGTGCCAGCACGGGGACGGGACTAGTAACCCCCGCCGGGGAGCTGTTTTTT	CASTGTGLVTPAGELFF
TRBV6-5	TRBJ2-6	few	-	TGTGCCAGCAGTCGGAGGGCACCGGGGCGGGCCAACGTCCTGACTTTC	CASSRRAPGRANVLTF
TRBV7-8	TRBJ2-3	-	-	TGTGCCAGCAGCTTACTCACTAGCACAGATACGCAGTATTTT	CASSLLTSTDTQYF
TRBV25-1	TRBJ2-7	few	-	TGTGCCAGCAGGGACCTCTCCTACGAGCAGTACTTC	CASRDLSYEQYF
TRBV19	TRBJ2-7	-	TRBD1	TGTGCCAGTAGTATCGGCAGGGGGCCCTACGAGCAGTACTTC	CASSIGRGPYEQYF
TRBV7-8	TRBJ2-4	-	-	TGTGCCAGCAGCTTAGTCGGGGCGAGAGACAAAAACATTCAGTACTTC	CASSLVGARDKNIQYF
TRBV6-6	TRBJ2-5	-	-	TGTGCCAGCAGTTCAAAGACACGGACGGAGACCCAGTACTTC	CASSSKTRTETQYF
TRBV12-3/TRBV12-4	TRBJ1-2	-	TRBD1	TGTGCCAGCAGACCTCAGACAGGGGGAAACTATGGCTACACCTTC	CASRPQTGGNYGYTF
TRBV6-5	TRBJ2-1	-	TRBD2	TGTGCCAGCAGACTCGCGGGGGGGACACGCAATGAGCAGTTCTTC	CASRLAGGTRNEQFF
TRBV6-2/TRBV6-3	TRBJ1-5	-	TRBD1	TGTGCCAGCAGTACAAACAGGGGGGGCAATCAGCCCCAGCATTTT	CASSTNRGGNQPQHF
TRBV2	TRBJ2-3	few	TRBD1	TGTGCCAGCAGTAGGGACAGGGGACGCACAGATACGCAGTATTTT	CASSRDRGRTDTQYF
TRBV11-2	TRBJ1-5	few	-	TGTGCCAGCAGCTACGAGGGGCATCAGCCCCAGCATTTT	CASSYEGHQPQHF
TRBV4-2	TRBJ2-5	-	TRBD1	TGTGCCAGCAGCCAAGACCACAGGGGATCTCAAGAGACCCAGTACTTC	CASSQDHRGSQETQYF
TRBV5-1	TRBJ1-4	-	-	TGCGCCAGCAGCTTGGCCCCGGGACTCCATGGTGAAAAACTGTTTTTT	CASSLAPGLHGEKLFF
TRBV12-3/TRBV12-4	TRBJ2-7	-	TRBD2	TGTGCCAGCAGTTACAGCGGGAGGGCCAACGAGCAGTACTTC	CASSYSGRANEQYF
TRBV11-3	TRBJ1-2	-	-	TGTGCCAGCAGCTTAGGAACGCCGCGGATCACCTTC	CASSLGTPRITF
TRBV3-1	TRBJ2-3	few	-	TGTGCCAGCAGCCAAGGAACAGCTAGCACAGATACGCAGTATTTT	CASSQGTASTDTQYF
TRBV11-2	TRBJ2-1	-	TRBD2	TGTGCCAGCAGCGGGACTAGCGGGAAGGGTGAGCAGTTCTTC	CASSGTSGKGEQFF
TRBV5-5	TRBJ2-1	-	TRBD1	TGTGCCAGCAGCTACGACAGGGTAAGGTGGTTCTTC	CASSYDRVRWFF
TRBV11-3	TRBJ2-1	-	-	TGTGCCAGCAGCTCCCACCCCTCTAGCAGCGATGAGCAGTTCTTC	CASSSHPSSSDEQFF
TRBV20-1	TRBJ2-3	few	-	TGCAGTGCTAGTCGGCTGGATACGCAGTATTTT	CSASRLDTQYF
TRBV7-9	TRBJ2-3	-	-	TGTGCCAGCAGCAGATCCCAGCGCCCTAGCACAGATACGCAGTATTTT	CASSRSQRPSTDTQYF
TRBV5-1	TRBJ2-7	-	TRBD2	TGCGCCAGCAGCGATCCGGGACTAGCGGGGGCCAACGAGCAGTACTTC	CASSDPGLAGANEQYF
TRBV11-2	TRBJ2-7	-	-	TGTGCCAGCAGCTCTGGTAACAGGGTCGACGAGCAGTACTTC	CASSSGNRVDEQYF
TRBV10-2	TRBJ1-2	few	TRBD1	TGCGCCAGCAGTGAGACGACAGGGAACTATGGCTACACCTTC	CASSETTGNYGYTF